Here is one T cell receptor (beta chain) with its context. What it recognizes is unknown. This entry comes from a study of cytomegalovirus exposure and HLA in healthy donors. Study-wide results and caveats: Cytomegalovirus association was listed for 164 TCR beta chains.

The V gene end was trimmed by 4 bases and the J gene end by 4 bases; junction bases not matched to a gene: 2. Looked up from germline, CDR1 is PRHDT and CDR2 is FYEKMQ (reference sequence). This CDR3 is 14 amino acids long. Amplification used 60 Vbeta primers and 13 Jbeta primers. The table came from immunoSEQ multiplex PCR; TCRdb's copy has only in-frame clones and leaves some out. The sample contains 90,000 to 120,000 clones, roughly 85% of which appear only once. The sample taken for sequencing was PBMCs. The TCR sequence derives from a woman aged 40 to 49 in good health and CMV-seronegative. J is TRBJ2-3 and V is TRBV13; 10 bases agree with TRBD1. The CDR3 protein is CASSSGQGSDTQYF. CDR3 in DNA: TGTGCCAGCAGCTCGGGACAGGGGTCAGATACGCAGTATTTT.